The 21 T cell receptor beta chains below come from one sample, sequenced in a study of cytomegalovirus exposure and HLA in healthy donors. With 60 Vbeta and 13 Jbeta primers, the PCR was carried out. The protocol was immunoSEQ multiplex PCR, while the TCRdb copy is restricted to in-frame clones and leaves out a portion. The sample contains approximately 140,000 clones, around 80% of which appear only once. The sequenced material came from PBMCs. These TCRs come from a male donor in good health and CMV-seropositive.

V and J are TRBV4-1 and TRBJ2-1; TRBD1 matches at 9 bases. This CDR3 has 14 amino acids. Germline V gene sequence: CDR1 MGHRA, CDR2 YSYEKL. Trimming removed 4 bases from V and 6 bases from J; junction bases left unmatched: 4. CDR3 nucleotides: TGCGCCAGCAGCCCACGACAGGGGGGCAATGAGCAGTTCTTC. Its translation: CASSPRQGGNEQFF.

This clone was seen only a few times. The V and J genes are TRBV30 and TRBJ1-5; a weak D match, TRBD1 (5 bases). Germline CDR1 reads GTSNPN; CDR2 reads SVGIG (reference sequence). This CDR3 comprises 13 residues. Trimming took off 7 bases at V and 2 bases at J, with 12 bases between the two ends. The CDR3: CALNQGGNQPQHF. DNA for the CDR3: TGTGCCTTGAATCAAGGGGGCAATCAGCCCCAGCATTTT.

The chain is built from TRBV29-1 and TRBJ2-1; 16 bases map to TRBD2. Germline CDR1 is SQVTM and CDR2 is ANQGSEA. The V gene end was trimmed by 4 bases and the J gene end by 2 bases; junction bases not matched to a gene: 5. There are 17 residues in the CDR3. CDR3 protein: CSVGGLAGGRPYNEQFF. CDR3 nucleotides: TGCAGCGTTGGGGGACTAGCGGGGGGGCGGCCCTACAATGAGCAGTTCTTC.

The chain recombines TRBV7-3 with TRBJ1-1; 7 nucleotides agree with TRBD1. Germline values: CDR1 SGHTA, CDR2 FQGTGA. The ends lost 7 bases at V and 4 bases at J; junction bases unmatched: 6. This CDR3 has 13 amino acids. CDR3 sequence (DNA): TGTGCCAGCACCCCTCAGGGGGGCACTGAAGCTTTCTTT. This sequence encodes CASTPQGGTEAFF.

There are a few counts of this clone. The rearrangement uses TRBV4-1 and TRBJ2-6, with D tentatively TRBD2 (7 bases). The germline V gene has CDR1 MGHRA and CDR2 YSYEKL. This CDR3 region has 20 residues. V lost 4 bases and J 2 bases, leaving 24 bases between the germline ends. Here the CDR3 reads CASSPNGWTRGDAGANVLTF. The CDR3 region has the DNA TGCGCCAGCAGCCCAAACGGGTGGACTAGGGGGGATGCTGGGGCCAACGTCCTGACTTTC.

The genes are TRBV12-5 and TRBJ2-7; 10 bases match TRBD1. CDR3 size: 15 residues. Unmatched junction bases numbered 10, after V lost 6 bases and J lost 5 bases. CDR1 is LGHNT, CDR2 FRNRAP, per germline. The CDR3 reads CASGAPRQGANEQYF. CDR3 in DNA: TGTGCTAGTGGCGCCCCCCGACAGGGGGCTAACGAGCAGTACTTC.

This clone showed up just a few times. This sequence joins TRBV6-5 and TRBJ2-1; D gene uncertain. CDR1 is MNHEY and CDR2 is SVGAGI in the germline V gene. Trimming pared 7 bases from V and 2 bases from J, leaving 9 bases between. There are 13 residues in the CDR3. The CDR3 region has the DNA TGTGCCAGCACTGCGGCAGCCTACAATGAGCAGTTCTTC. It translates to CASTAAAYNEQFF.

This clone showed up just a few times. V is TRBV4-1 and J is TRBJ2-7, with 8 bases matching TRBD2. Germline CDR1 and CDR2: MGHRA and YSYEKL. V gave up 1 base and J gave up 0 bases; unmatched junction bases: 2. This CDR3 is built from 15 residues. The CDR3 protein is CASSQASGSSYEQYF. CDR3 DNA sequence: TGCGCCAGCAGCCAAGCCAGCGGGAGCTCCTACGAGCAGTACTTC.

The chain joins TRBV19 to TRBJ2-7; 7 bases align to TRBD2. Germline V gene sequence: CDR1 LNHDA, CDR2 SQIVND (reference sequence). Trimming cost V 3 bases and J 0 bases; bases outside gene matches: 5. The CDR3 is made up of 15 amino acids. Written as DNA, the CDR3 is TGTGCCAGTAGTATTGGGAGCGGGATCTCCTACGAGCAGTACTTC. Translated: CASSIGSGISYEQYF. The full variable domain, with the rest looked up from reference TRBV19 and TRBJ2-7, is DGGITQSPKYLFRKEGQNVTLSCEQNLNHDAMYWYRQDPGQGLRLIYYSQIVNDFQKGDIAEGYSVSREKKESFPLTVTSAQKNPTAFYLCASSIGSGISYEQYFGPGTRLTVT.

V usage is TRBV7-5 and J usage is TRBJ2-1; the DNA was not compared with TRBD1, the D call given in the table. TRBV7-5 is a documented pseudogene. There are 17 residues in the CDR3. The CDR3 nucleotides read TGTGCCAGAAGCCCATATGACAGGCCCTGGCTCTACAATGAGCAGTTCTTC. Translated, it gives CARSPYDRPWLYNEQFF.

The chain uses TRBV4-1 and TRBJ1-2, with 7 bases that match TRBD1. The CDR3 contains 14 residues. Trimming took 2 bases from V and 4 from J; bases not matched to a gene: 4. Germline V lookup: CDR1 MGHRA, CDR2 YSYEKL. In DNA, the CDR3 is TGCGCCAGCAGCCAACCCCGGGACAGCTATGGCTACACCTTC. Its protein product is CASSQPRDSYGYTF.

The gene calls are TRBV5-4 and TRBJ2-7; 8 bases match TRBD1. CDR1 and CDR2 from the germline V gene are SGHNT and YYREEE (reference sequence). Trimming removed 5 bases from V and 3 bases from J; junction bases left unmatched: 10. The CDR3 runs to 15 residues. CDR3 nucleotides: TGTGCCAGCAGGTCCGGGGGACAGGCCCTCTACGAGCAGTACTTC. Encoded protein: CASRSGGQALYEQYF.

The CDR3 DNA reads TGCGCCAGCAGCTCGCAGGGGAACACTGAAGCTTTCTTT. This codes for CASSSQGNTEAFF. The rearrangement uses TRBV5-1 and TRBJ1-1; weak D call: TRBD1 (5 bases). Germline V gives CDR1 SGHRS, CDR2 YFSETQ. The CDR3 runs to 13 residues. V was trimmed by 3 bases and J by 1 base, leaving 7 bases between them.

The chain employs TRBV27 and TRBJ2-7; 9 positions agree with TRBD2. V gave up 6 bases and J gave up 1 base; unmatched junction bases: 7. This CDR3 region has 15 residues. Germline V gives CDR1 MNHEY, CDR2 SMNVEV (reference sequence). DNA for the CDR3: TGTGCCAGCAGGGTGACTAGCGGATTTTCCTACGAGCAGTACTTC. This codes for CASRVTSGFSYEQYF.

The genes are TRBV5-1 and TRBJ1-6; D remains ambiguous. V was trimmed by 2 bases and J by 8 bases, leaving 11 bases between them. This CDR3 contains 14 residues. CDR1 is SGHRS, CDR2 YFSETQ, per germline. The CDR3: CASSFPGKDSPLHF. The CDR3 DNA reads TGCGCCAGCAGCTTCCCAGGAAAAGATTCACCCCTCCACTTT.

This clone was found once. The chain employs TRBV6-5 and TRBJ2-7, with TRBD1 identical over 7 bases. Germline V lookup: CDR1 MNHEY, CDR2 SVGAGI. V lost 0 bases to trimming and J lost 4 bases; unmatched junction nucleotides: 9. CDR3 length equals 16 residues. Here the CDR3 reads CASSYSPGTELYEQYF. CDR3 DNA: TGTGCCAGCAGTTACTCGCCCGGGACAGAGCTTTACGAGCAGTACTTC.

This sequence joins TRBV5-4 and TRBJ2-1; TRBD2 matches at 9 bases. V was clipped by 0 bases and J by 4 bases; unmatched bases: 5. The CDR3 totals 16 residues. Germline CDR1 reads SGHNT; CDR2 reads YYREEE (reference sequence). The CDR3 reads CASSLAGLAGYNEQFF. CDR3 sequence (DNA): TGTGCCAGCAGCTTGGCAGGCCTAGCGGGGTACAATGAGCAGTTCTTC.

The V call is TRBV6-5, the J call TRBJ2-1; 10 bases are shared with TRBD2. The V gene's germline CDR1 is MNHEY and CDR2 SVGAGI. The V and J ends lost 10 bases and 4 bases, in that order; junction bases with no gene match: 4. The CDR3 length is 13 residues. CDR3 in amino acids: CATGLAQYNEQFF. As DNA, the CDR3 is TGTGCCACGGGACTAGCGCAATACAATGAGCAGTTCTTC.

This sequence joins TRBV19 and TRBJ2-2, with D possibly TRBD2 on 6 matching bases. The CDR3 sequence is 15 residues long. V lost 3 bases, J lost 4 bases, and 12 bases lay in between. The germline CDR1 and CDR2 sequences are LNHDA and SQIVND (reference sequence). CDR3 coding DNA: TGTGCCAGTAGTATCGGGACTGGCGTCACCGGGGAGCTGTTTTTT. Translated, it gives CASSIGTGVTGELFF. Combining the CDR3 with reference TRBV19 and TRBJ2-2 gives the whole variable domain DGGITQSPKYLFRKEGQNVTLSCEQNLNHDAMYWYRQDPGQGLRLIYYSQIVNDFQKGDIAEGYSVSREKKESFPLTVTSAQKNPTAFYLCASSIGTGVTGELFFGEGSRLTVL.

As to this clone: One end of the junction is discordant with germline, which a read error may explain. The CDR3 region has the DNA TGTGCTAGCAGCTTGGGGACTAGCGGGGATGAGCAGTTCTTC. This sequence encodes CASSLGTSGDEQFF. The rearrangement joins TRBV7-7 to TRBJ2-1, with 13 bases identical to TRBD2. This CDR3 spans 14 amino acids. Looked up from germline, CDR1 is SSHAT and CDR2 is FNYEAQ (reference sequence).

The DNA of the CDR3 is TGTGCCAGTAGTCCCCGCCGGGGGATCACAGATACGCAGTATTTT. Encoded protein: CASSPRRGITDTQYF. The genes are TRBV19 and TRBJ2-3; D may be TRBD2 (6 bases). Germline CDR1 and CDR2: LNHDA and SQIVND (reference sequence). The CDR3 contains 15 residues. Trimming pared 5 bases from V and 2 bases from J, leaving 14 bases between.